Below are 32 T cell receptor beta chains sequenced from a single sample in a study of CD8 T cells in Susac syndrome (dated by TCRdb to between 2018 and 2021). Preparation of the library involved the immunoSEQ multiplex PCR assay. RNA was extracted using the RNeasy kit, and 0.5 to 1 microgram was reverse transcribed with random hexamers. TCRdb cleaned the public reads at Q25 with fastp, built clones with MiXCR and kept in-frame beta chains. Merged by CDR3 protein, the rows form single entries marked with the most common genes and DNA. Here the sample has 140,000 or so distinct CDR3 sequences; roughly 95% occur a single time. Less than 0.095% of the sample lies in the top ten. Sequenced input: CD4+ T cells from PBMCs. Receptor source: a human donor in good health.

DNA for the CDR3: TGCGCCAGCAGCCCCCGACGGGGAATGAACACTGAAGCTTTCTTT. This sequence encodes CASSPRRGMNTEAFF. The chain is built from TRBV5-1 and TRBJ1-1; D is ambiguous. With 4 bases removed from V and 0 bases from J, the gap between germline ends came to 13 bases. The germline gives CDR1 SGHRS, CDR2 YFSETQ. The length of the CDR3 is 15 residues.

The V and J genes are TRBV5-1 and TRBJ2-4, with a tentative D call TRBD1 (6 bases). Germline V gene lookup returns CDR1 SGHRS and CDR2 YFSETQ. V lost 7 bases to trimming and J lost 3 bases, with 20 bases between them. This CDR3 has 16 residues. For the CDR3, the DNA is TGCGCCAGCGCCCAATCGGCAGGGGTTTTCAAAAACATTCAGTACTTC. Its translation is CASAQSAGVFKNIQYF. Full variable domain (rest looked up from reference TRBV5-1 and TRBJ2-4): KAGVTQTPRYLIKTRGQQVTLSCSPISGHRSVSWYQQTPGQGLQFLFEYFSETQRNKGNFPGRFSGRQFSNSRSEMNVSTLELGDSALYLCASAQSAGVFKNIQYFGAGTRLSVL.

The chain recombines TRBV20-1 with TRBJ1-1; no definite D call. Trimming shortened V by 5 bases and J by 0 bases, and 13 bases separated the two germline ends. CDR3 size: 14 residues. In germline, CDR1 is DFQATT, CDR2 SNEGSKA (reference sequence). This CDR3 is CSALWMGMNTEAFF. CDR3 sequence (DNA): TGCAGTGCTCTCTGGATGGGAATGAACACTGAAGCTTTCTTT.

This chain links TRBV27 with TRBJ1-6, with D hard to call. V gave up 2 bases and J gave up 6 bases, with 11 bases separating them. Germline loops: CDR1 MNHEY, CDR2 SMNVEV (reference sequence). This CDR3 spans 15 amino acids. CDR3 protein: CASSLHRTINSPLHF. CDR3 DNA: TGTGCCAGCAGTTTACACCGGACCATTAATTCACCCCTCCACTTT.

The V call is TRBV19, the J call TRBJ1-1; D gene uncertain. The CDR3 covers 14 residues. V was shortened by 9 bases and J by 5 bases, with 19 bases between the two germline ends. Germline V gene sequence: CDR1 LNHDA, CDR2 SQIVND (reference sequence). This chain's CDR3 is CASIKPPGFTEAFF. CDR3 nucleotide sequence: TGTGCCAGCATAAAACCACCCGGGTTTACTGAAGCTTTCTTT.

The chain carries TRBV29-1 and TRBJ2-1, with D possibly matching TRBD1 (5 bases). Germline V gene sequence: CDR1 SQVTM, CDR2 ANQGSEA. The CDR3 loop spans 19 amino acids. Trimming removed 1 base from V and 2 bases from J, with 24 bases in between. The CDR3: CSVEVRAGYHKGAYNEQFF. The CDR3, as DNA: TGCAGCGTTGAAGTTCGGGCAGGGTATCACAAGGGCGCCTACAATGAGCAGTTCTTC.

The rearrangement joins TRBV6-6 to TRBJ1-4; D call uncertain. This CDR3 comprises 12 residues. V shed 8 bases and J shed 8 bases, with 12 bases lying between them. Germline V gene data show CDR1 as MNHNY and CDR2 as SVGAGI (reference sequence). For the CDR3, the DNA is TGTGCCAGCGGACCGGTTGGGGAAAAACTGTTTTTT. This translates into CASGPVGEKLFF.

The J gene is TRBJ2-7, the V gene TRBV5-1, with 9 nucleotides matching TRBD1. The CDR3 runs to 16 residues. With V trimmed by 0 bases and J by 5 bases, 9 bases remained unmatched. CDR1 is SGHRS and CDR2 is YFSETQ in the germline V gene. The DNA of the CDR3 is TGCGCCAGCAGCTTGGTCAGCGGGACAGGGTCCCACGAGCAGTACTTC. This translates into CASSLVSGTGSHEQYF.

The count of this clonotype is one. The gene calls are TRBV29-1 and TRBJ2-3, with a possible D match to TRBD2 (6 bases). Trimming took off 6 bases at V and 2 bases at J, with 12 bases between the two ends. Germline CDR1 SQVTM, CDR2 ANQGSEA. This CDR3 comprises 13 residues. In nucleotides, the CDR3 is TGCAGCGTGCGGGCGGGATTCACAGATACGCAGTATTTT. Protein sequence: CSVRAGFTDTQYF.

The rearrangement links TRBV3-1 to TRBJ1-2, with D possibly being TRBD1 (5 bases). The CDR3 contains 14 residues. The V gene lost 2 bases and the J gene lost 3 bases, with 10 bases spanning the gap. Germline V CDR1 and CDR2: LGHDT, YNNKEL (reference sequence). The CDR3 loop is CASSQFRGDYGYTF. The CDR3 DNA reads TGTGCCAGCAGCCAATTTCGAGGGGACTATGGCTACACCTTC.

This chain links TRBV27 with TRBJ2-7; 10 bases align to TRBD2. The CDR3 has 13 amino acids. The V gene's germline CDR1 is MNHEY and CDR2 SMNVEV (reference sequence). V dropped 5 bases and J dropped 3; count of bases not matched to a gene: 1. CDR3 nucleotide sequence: TGTGCCAGCAGTAGACTAGCGGGCTACGAGCAGTACTTC. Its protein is CASSRLAGYEQYF.

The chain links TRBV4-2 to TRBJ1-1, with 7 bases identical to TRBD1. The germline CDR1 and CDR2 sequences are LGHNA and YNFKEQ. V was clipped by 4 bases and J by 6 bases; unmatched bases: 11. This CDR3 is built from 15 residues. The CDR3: CASSRDRVGRAEAFF. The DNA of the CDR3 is TGTGCCAGCAGCCGAGACAGGGTAGGGAGGGCTGAAGCTTTCTTT.

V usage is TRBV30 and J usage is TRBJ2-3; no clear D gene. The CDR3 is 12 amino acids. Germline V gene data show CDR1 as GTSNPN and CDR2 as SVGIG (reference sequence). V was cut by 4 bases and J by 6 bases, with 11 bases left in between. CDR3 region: CAWKMVIDTQYF. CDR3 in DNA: TGTGCCTGGAAGATGGTGATCGATACGCAGTATTTT.

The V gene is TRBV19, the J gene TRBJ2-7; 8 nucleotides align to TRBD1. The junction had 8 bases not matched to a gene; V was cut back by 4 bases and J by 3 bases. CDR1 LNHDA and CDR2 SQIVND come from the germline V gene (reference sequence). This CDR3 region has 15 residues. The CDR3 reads CASSTSWTGNYEQYF. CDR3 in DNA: TGTGCCAGTAGTACCTCCTGGACAGGGAACTACGAGCAGTACTTC.

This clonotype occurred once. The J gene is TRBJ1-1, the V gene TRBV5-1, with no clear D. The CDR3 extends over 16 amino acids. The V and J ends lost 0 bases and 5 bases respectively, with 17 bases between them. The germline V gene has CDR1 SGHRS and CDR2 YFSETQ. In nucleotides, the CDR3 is TGCGCCAGCAGCTTGGGTGGCACCGGGCATGAGACTGAAGCTTTCTTT. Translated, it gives CASSLGGTGHETEAFF.

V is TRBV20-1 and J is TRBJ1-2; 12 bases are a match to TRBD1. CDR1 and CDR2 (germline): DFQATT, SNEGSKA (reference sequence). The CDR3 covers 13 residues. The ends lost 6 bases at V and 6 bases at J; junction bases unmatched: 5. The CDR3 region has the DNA TGCAGTGCAAGGGACAGGGGGCTGGATGGCTACACCTTC. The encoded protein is CSARDRGLDGYTF.

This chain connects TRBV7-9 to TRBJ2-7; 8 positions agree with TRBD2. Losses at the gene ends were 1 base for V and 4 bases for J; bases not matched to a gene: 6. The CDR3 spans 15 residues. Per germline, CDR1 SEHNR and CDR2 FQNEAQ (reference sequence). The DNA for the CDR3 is TGTGCCAGCAGCTTAGGAGCGGGAGAGCATTACGAGCAGTACTTC. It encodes CASSLGAGEHYEQYF.

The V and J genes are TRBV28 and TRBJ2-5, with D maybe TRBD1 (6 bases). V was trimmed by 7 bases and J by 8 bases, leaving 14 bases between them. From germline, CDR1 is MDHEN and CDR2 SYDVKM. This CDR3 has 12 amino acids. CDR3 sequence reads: CASNSNRETQYF. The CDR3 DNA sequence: TGTGCCAGCAATTCAAACAGGGAAACCCAGTACTTC.

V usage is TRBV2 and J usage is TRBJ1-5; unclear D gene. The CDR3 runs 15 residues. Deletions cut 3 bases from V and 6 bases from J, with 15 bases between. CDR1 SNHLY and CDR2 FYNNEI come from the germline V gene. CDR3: CASSEWYGKGQPQHF. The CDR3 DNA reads TGTGCCAGCAGTGAGTGGTATGGTAAGGGTCAGCCCCAGCATTTT. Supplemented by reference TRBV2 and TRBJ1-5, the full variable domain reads EPEVTQTPSHQVTQMGQEVILRCVPISNHLYFYWYRQILGQKVEFLVSFYNNEISEKSEIFDDQFSVERPDGSNFTLKIRSTKLEDSAMYFCASSEWYGKGQPQHFGDGTRLSIL.

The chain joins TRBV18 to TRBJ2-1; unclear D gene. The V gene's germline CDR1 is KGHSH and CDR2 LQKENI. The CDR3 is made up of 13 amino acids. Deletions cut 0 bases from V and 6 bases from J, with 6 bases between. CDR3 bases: TGTGCCAGCTCACCACCGTGGGTCAATGAGCAGTTCTTC. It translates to CASSPPWVNEQFF.

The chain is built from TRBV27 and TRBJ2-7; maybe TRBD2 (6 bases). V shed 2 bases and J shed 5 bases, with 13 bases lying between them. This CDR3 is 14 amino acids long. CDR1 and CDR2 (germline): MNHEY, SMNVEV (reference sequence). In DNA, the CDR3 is TGTGCCAGCAGTTTAACTTGGGACTCGGACGAGCAGTACTTC. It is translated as CASSLTWDSDEQYF.

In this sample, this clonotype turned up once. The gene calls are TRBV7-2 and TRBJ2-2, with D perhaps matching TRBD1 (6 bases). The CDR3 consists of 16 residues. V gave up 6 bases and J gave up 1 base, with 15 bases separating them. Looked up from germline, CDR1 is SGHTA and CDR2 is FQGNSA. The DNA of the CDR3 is TGTGCCAGCAGATCCCCCGGGACAAGGAACACCGGGGAGCTGTTTTTT. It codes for CASRSPGTRNTGELFF. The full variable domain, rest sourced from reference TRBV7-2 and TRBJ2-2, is GAGVSQSPSNKVTEKGKDVELRCDPISGHTALYWYRQSLGQGLEFLIYFQGNSAPDKSGLPSDRFSAERTGGSVSTLTIQRTQQEDSAVYLCASRSPGTRNTGELFFGEGSRLTVL.

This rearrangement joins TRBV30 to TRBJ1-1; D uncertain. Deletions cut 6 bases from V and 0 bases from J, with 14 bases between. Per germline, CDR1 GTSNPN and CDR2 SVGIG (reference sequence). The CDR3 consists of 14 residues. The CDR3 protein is CACIWRAMNTEAFF. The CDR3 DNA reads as TGTGCCTGCATTTGGAGGGCCATGAACACTGAAGCTTTCTTT.

In DNA form, the CDR3 reads TGCGCCAGCTCGTCTACAGGGTGGGACACTGAAGCTTTCTTT. As protein: CASSSTGWDTEAFF. J is TRBJ1-1 and V is TRBV5-1; possibly TRBD1 for D (6 bases). The CDR3 contains 14 residues. In germline, CDR1 is SGHRS, CDR2 YFSETQ. Trimming stripped 7 bases from V and 3 bases from J, with 16 bases between.

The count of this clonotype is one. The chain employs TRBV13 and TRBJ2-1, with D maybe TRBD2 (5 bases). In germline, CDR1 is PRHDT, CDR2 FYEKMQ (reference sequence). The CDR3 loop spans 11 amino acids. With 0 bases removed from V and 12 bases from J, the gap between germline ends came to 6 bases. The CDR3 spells CASSLGLGQFF. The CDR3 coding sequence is TGTGCCAGCAGCTTAGGACTAGGGCAGTTCTTC.

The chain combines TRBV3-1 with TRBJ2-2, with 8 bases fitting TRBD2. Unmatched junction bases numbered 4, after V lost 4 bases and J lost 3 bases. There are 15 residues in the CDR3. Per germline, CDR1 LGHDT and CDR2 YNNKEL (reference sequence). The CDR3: CASSRLATHTGELFF. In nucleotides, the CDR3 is TGTGCCAGCAGCCGACTAGCGACCCACACCGGGGAGCTGTTTTTT.

Written as DNA, the CDR3 is TGTGCCAGCAGCCAAGGACTAGCGGGAGCGACAGATACGCAGTATTTT. Amino acid sequence: CASSQGLAGATDTQYF. V gene TRBV3-1 combines with J gene TRBJ2-3; 12 bases fit TRBD2. V dropped 1 base and J dropped 3; count of bases not matched to a gene: 2. The germline V gene encodes CDR1 LGHDT and CDR2 YNNKEL (reference sequence). The length of the CDR3 is 16 residues.

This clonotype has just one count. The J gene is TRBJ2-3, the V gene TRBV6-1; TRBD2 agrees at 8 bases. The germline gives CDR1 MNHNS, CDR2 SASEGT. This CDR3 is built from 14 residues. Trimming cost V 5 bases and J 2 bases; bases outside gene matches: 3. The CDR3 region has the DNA TGTGCCAGCAGTAGCGGGAGTCACACAGATACGCAGTATTTT. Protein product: CASSSGSHTDTQYF.

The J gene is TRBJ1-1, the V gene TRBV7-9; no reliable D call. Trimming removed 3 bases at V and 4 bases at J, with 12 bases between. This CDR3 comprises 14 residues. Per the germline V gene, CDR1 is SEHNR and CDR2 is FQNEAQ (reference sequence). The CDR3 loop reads CASSFQASSTEAFF. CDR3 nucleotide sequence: TGTGCCAGCAGCTTCCAGGCCAGTAGCACTGAAGCTTTCTTT.

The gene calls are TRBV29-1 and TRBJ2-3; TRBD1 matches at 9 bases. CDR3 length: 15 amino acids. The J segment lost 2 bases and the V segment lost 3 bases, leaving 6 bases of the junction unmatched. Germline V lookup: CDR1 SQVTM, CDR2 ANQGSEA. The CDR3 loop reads CSVESRDRATDTQYF. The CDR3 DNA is TGCAGCGTTGAGTCCCGGGACAGGGCCACAGATACGCAGTATTTT.

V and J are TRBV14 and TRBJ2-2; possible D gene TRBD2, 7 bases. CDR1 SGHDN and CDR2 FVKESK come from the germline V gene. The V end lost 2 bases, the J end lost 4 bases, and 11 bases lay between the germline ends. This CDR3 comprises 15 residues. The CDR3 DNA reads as TGTGCCAGCAGCCAATTACGGGGGGCCACCGGGGAGCTGTTTTTT. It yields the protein CASSQLRGATGELFF.

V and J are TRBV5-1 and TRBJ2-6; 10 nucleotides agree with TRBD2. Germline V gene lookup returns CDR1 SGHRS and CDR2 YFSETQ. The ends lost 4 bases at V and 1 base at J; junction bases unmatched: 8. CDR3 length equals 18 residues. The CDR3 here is CASSTGTSALSGANVLTF. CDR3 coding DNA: TGCGCCAGCAGCACCGGGACTAGCGCATTGTCTGGGGCCAACGTCCTGACTTTC. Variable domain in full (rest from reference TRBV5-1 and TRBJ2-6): KAGVTQTPRYLIKTRGQQVTLSCSPISGHRSVSWYQQTPGQGLQFLFEYFSETQRNKGNFPGRFSGRQFSNSRSEMNVSTLELGDSALYLCASSTGTSALSGANVLTFGAGSRLTVL.